Listed here is a single TCR beta chain. Its antigen is unknown. No quality values exist for individual bases; no much larger clone is one base distant. To demonstrate the VDJtools post-analysis software, the study profiled TCR beta repertoires from the peripheral blood of 13 young patients with multiple sclerosis. The patients with multiple sclerosis were children and adolescents between about 6 and 17 years of age. These data originate in a study of post-analysis software for immune sequencing data (dated by TCRdb to 2013 to 2016). About the investigation overall: Disease courses on record covered relapsing-remitting, secondary progressive and progressive-relapsing multiple sclerosis, though some patients had no subtype annotation. The multiple sclerosis patient repertoires were compared with 11 previously published healthy control repertoires from donors aged about 6 to 26 years. A subset of samples was prepared in parallel using single-end sample barcoding, then pooled and co-amplified after Illumina adapter ligation.

Reading from cysteine to phenylalanine, the CDR3 counts 15 amino acids. The read is trimmed to its CDR3 DNA, 45 bases read in frame from base 1. The germline V gene gives CDR1 as SNHLY and CDR2 as FYNNEI. Relative to germline, V is 6 bases shorter and J is 2 bases shorter, with 14 bases between their ends. Results the study describes overall, beyond this receptor: The control group was slightly older than the multiple sclerosis patient group. Four or five TRBV segments, including TRBV5-6, TRBV5-1 and TRBV20-1, were significantly more frequent in patients than controls. When samples were clustered directly using the F measure, samples prepared in the same batch co-clustered strongly, which prompted a batch-effect correction. Multiple sclerosis patients had significantly lower normalized Chao1 diversity than controls, a result that suggests substantial peripheral T-cell clonal expansion.

The library was made by PCR. Sequencing used an Illumina HiSeq 2500. To reduce PCR and sequencing biases, unique molecular identifiers were built into the TCR beta cDNA libraries. Roughly 500,000 cDNA molecules were obtained for every 1 to 10 million input T cells, so each molecule roughly corresponded to one T cell. The patient libraries were prepared and sequenced using the same protocol as the earlier healthy control dataset. Samples belonging to the same batch were prepared together, multiplexed and sequenced on a shared HiSeq lane. The study's processing was this. MIGEC was used to process the raw barcoded reads, and molecular identifier groups with only a single read were discarded before consensus assembly and CDR3 extraction. VDJtools was used for post-analysis of the clonotype tables, with diversity normalized by down-sampling every dataset to the smallest sample size. To correct batch-related cross-sample contamination, repertoire overlap clustering matched CDR3 amino acid sequences but not nucleotide sequences. TCRdb reprocessed the public reads (quality trimming at Q25 with fastp, clone calling with MiXCR) and kept in-frame beta chains. Rows with a matching CDR3 protein are joined into one entry that keeps the most common DNA and genes. For this entry, the V and J calls and clone size follow TCRdb and not the study's own pipeline. The table for this sample lists 350,000 to 450,000 distinct CDR3 sequences; approximately 42% of them were counted only once. Together, the top ten hold 7.5% to 8.5% of the sample.

Material: blood. The V and J segments used are TRBV2 and TRBJ1-5, and perhaps TRBD1 as D gene, on 6 matching bases. This clonotype was obtained from a girl aged 2-10 years with multiple sclerosis. The encoded CDR3 is CASRLQGGGNQPQHF. The DNA reads as follows: TGTGCCAGCAGGTTACAGGGAGGGGGCAATCAGCCCCAGCATTTT.